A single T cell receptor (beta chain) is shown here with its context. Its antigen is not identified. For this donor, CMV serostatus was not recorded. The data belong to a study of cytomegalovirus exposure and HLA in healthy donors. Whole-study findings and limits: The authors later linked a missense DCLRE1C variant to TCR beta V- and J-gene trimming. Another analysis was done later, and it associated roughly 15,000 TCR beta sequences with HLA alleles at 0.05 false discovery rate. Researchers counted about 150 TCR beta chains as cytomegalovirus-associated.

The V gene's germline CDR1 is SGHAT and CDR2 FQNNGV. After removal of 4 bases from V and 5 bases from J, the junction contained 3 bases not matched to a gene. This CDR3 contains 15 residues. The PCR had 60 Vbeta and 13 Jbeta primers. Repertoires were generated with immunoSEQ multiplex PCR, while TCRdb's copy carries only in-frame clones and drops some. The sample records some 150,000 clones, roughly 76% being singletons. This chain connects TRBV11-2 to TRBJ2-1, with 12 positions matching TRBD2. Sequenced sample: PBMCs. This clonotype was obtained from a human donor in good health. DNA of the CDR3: TGTGCCAGCAGCTCCCGACTAGCGGGGGACAATGAGCAGTTCTTC. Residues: CASSSRLAGDNEQFF.